A selection of T cell receptor beta chains follows, all from one sample in a study of blood T cell repertoires in COVID-19. The method was immunoSEQ multiplex PCR; TCRdb's version includes in-frame clones alone and lacks a portion of them. The profile shows 100,000 to 150,000 clones, roughly four fifths of them singletons. Source material: peripheral blood. These receptors originate from a woman between 50 and 59 years old with acute or convalescent COVID-19. Both conserved end residues are trimmed from each CDR3. Each record gives: V gene, J gene, CDR3 protein.

TRBV6-4,TRBJ1-1,ASSPNRGTAEAF
TRBV5-1,TRBJ2-1,ASSRGSGTSTNEQF
TRBV5-1,TRBJ2-5,ASSVGQPQETQY
TRBV6-4,TRBJ2-3,ASSDGRGVTDTQY
TRBV6-5,TRBJ1-5,ASTGDGDQPQH
TRBV30,TRBJ1-5,AWKGKVGNQPQH
TRBV29-1,TRBJ2-3,SVGGYGGTQY
TRBV19,TRBJ1-6,AAQGQRNSPLH
TRBV10-3,TRBJ1-3,AISASRDRGSGNTIY
TRBV6-5,TRBJ1-6,ASSPGQGYNSPLH
TRBV9,TRBJ1-5,ASSLNGRGDQPQH
TRBV4-1,TRBJ1-1,ASSQPYSQFRTEAF
TRBV5-4,TRBJ2-7,ASSLARGQGEQY
TRBV4-1,TRBJ1-6,ASSGQGDSPLH
TRBV6-5,TRBJ1-2,ASSREGRWGGYT
TRBV4-2,TRBJ1-2,ASSQDEHNYGYT
TRBV30,TRBJ1-1,AWSSAFDEAF
TRBV7-8,TRBJ1-2,ASSPVTGGGYT
TRBV5-1,TRBJ2-1,ASSLAGGLAGVYNEQF
TRBV12-3/TRBV12-4,TRBJ2-4,ASSLAVRNIQY